This is a list of T cell receptor beta chains from one sample in a study of shared T cell receptors in the human thymus. TCRdb's copy holds only in-frame clones and misses some; the assay was immunoSEQ multiplex PCR. Found here are hundreds of thousands of clones, 80% to 90% of them singletons; the top ten hold 0.0094%. Another study also made use of these data, one on human thymus T cells.

Sequenced: thymocytes. The receptors stem from a boy under two years old with a congenital heart defect. Both conserved end residues are trimmed from each CDR3. Fields, in order: J gene, V gene, CDR3 protein.

>TRBJ2-7|TRBV7-6
ASSLARAGGWEQY
>TRBJ1-3|TRBV6-5
ASSYSKGSGNTIY
>TRBJ2-7|TRBV5-1
ASSLVSGETSYEQY
>TRBJ2-1|TRBV5-4
ASSTSSGGYSYNEQF
>TRBJ2-7|TRBV28
ATKNDYYEQY
>TRBJ2-7|TRBV14
ASSLSRASGQRASYEQY
>TRBJ2-7|TRBV28
ASNDGTSGTYEQY
>TRBJ2-1|TRBV4-3
ASSQGLAGNEQF
>TRBJ1-2|TRBV28
ASSLFVAIKVRGGYT
>TRBJ2-7|TRBV14
ASSRWTGGRYEQY
>TRBJ1-3|TRBV18
ASSPPVRSSGNTIY
>TRBJ1-2|TRBV2
ASSPPTDYNYGYT
>TRBJ1-5|TRBV7-7
ASSIGQGGDQPQH
>TRBJ1-1|TRBV19
ASGSVGQGGAEAF
>TRBJ2-2|TRBV6-1
ASSEVGLGTGELF
>TRBJ2-7|TRBV7-9
ASSLGDTVSYEQY
>TRBJ1-1|TRBV4-1
ASSRPLGGGNTEAF
>TRBJ2-5|TRBV27
ASSPNGTGGLETQY
>TRBJ2-7|TRBV4-3
ASSQEFGQGGVYEQY
>TRBJ2-7|TRBV27
ASRRGVEQY
>TRBJ2-5|TRBV5-1
ASSLVASKETQY
>TRBJ2-5|TRBV4-3
ASSQEGGGQETQY
>TRBJ2-2|TRBV19
ASSIPSTRQERGTGELF
>TRBJ2-7|TRBV28
ASSFRQGAEQY
>TRBJ1-1|TRBV4-2
ASSQAYLKPQRNTEAF
>TRBJ2-7|TRBV7-2
ASSSTPRGGSSYEQY
>TRBJ2-7|TRBV10-2
ASSGAGTGVNEQY
>TRBJ1-1|TRBV5-4
ASSGLSNTEAF
>TRBJ2-1|TRBV7-2
ASSPPGLAGDYNEQF
>TRBJ2-3|TRBV7-9
ASSLNPDCNTDTQY
>TRBJ2-2|TRBV7-2
ASTRLGNTGELF
>TRBJ2-7|TRBV5-4
ASSFERRTGGFYEQY
>TRBJ2-1|TRBV5-3
ARSLVHRLVSYYNEQF
>TRBJ1-6|TRBV5-6
ASSLPGQVNSPLH
>TRBJ1-6|TRBV5-1
ASSFVGANNSPLH
>TRBJ2-1|TRBV11-2
ASSSAGTGTGFYNEQF
>TRBJ2-4|TRBV7-2
ASSLGGGGWGNIQY
>TRBJ2-7|TRBV10-2
ASTGQGTYEQY
>TRBJ2-7|TRBV10-3
AIRKGTSGSYEQY
>TRBJ2-2|TRBV28
ASRSSGRMGDTGELF
>TRBJ2-3|TRBV7-2
ASSLNIRVTDTQY
>TRBJ1-6|TRBV4-1
ASSQKADARDSKRKSPLH
>TRBJ1-1|TRBV19
ASSSRQGAEAF
>TRBJ1-6|TRBV28
ASSFGTGPSPLH